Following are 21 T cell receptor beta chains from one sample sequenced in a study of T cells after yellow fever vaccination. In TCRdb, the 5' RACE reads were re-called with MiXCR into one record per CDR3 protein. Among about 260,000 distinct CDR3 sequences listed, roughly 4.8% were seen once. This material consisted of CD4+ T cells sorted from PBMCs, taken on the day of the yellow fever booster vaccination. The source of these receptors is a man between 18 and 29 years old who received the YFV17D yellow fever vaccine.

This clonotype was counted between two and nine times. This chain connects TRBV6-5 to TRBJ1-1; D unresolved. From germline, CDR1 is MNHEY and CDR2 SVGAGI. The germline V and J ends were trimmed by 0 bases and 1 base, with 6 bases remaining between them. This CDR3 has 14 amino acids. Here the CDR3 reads CASSYSHENTEAFF. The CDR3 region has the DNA TGTGCCAGCAGTTACTCCCATGAGAACACTGAAGCTTTCTTT.

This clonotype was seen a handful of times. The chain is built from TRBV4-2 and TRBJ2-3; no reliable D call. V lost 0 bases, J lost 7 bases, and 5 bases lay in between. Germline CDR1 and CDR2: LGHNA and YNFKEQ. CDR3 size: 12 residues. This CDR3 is CASSQDSNTQYF. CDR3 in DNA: TGTGCCAGCAGCCAAGATTCAAATACGCAGTATTTT.

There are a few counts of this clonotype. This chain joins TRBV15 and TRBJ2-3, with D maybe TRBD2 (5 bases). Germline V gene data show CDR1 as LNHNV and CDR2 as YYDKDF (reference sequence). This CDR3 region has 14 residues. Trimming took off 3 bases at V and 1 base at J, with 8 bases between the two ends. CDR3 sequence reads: CATSRTLGTDTQYF. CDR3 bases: TGTGCCACCAGCAGGACACTAGGCACAGATACGCAGTATTTT.

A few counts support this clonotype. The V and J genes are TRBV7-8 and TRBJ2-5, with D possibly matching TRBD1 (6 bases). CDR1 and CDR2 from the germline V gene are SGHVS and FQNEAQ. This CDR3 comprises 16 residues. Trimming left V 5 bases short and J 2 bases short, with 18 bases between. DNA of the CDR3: TGTGCCAGCAGCCGATTGCAGGGGATGGGGCAAGAGACCCAGTACTTC. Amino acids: CASSRLQGMGQETQYF. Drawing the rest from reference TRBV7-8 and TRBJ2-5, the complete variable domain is GAGVSQSPRYKVAKRGQDVALRCDPISGHVSLFWYQQALGQGPEFLTYFQNEAQLDKSGLPSDRFFAERPEGSVSTLKIQRTQQEDSAVYLCASSRLQGMGQETQYFGPGTRLLVL.

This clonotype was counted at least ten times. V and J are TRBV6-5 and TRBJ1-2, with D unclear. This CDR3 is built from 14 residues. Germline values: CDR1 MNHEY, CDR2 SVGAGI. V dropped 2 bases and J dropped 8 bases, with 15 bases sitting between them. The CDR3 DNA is TGTGCCAGCAGTTACAACCAAGGGAAGGAGGGCTACACCTTC. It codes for CASSYNQGKEGYTF.

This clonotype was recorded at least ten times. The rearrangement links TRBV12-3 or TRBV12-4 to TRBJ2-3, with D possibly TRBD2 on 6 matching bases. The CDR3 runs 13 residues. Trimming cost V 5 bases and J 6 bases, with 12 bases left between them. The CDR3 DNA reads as TGTGCCAGCAGTCCCTCCACTAGCGATACGCAGTATTTT. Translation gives CASSPSTSDTQYF.

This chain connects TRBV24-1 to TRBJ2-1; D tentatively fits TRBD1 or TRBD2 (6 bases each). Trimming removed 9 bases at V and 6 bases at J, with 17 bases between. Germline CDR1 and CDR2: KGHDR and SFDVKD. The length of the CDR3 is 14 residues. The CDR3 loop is CATGGHPSRNEQFF. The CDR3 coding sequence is TGTGCCACCGGGGGGCATCCATCTCGCAATGAGCAGTTCTTC.

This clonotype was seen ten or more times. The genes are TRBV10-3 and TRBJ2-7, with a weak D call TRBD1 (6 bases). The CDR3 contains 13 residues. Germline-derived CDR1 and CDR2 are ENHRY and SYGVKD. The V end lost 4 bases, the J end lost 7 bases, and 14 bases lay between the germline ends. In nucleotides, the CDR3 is TGTGCCATCAGTGGTGGGACATCGGAGGAGCAGTACTTC. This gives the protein CAISGGTSEEQYF.

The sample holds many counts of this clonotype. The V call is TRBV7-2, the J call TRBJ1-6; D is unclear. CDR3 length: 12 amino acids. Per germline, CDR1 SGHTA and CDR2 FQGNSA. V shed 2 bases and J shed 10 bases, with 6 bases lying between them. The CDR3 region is CASSLTFSPLHF. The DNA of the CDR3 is TGTGCCAGCAGCTTAACTTTCTCACCCCTCCACTTT.

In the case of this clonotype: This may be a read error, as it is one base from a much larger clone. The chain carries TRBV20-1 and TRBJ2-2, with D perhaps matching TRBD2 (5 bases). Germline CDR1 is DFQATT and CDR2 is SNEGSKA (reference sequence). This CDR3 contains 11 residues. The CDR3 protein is CSASATGVLFF. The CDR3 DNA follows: TGCAGTGCTAGCGCAACCGGGGTGCTGTTTTTT.

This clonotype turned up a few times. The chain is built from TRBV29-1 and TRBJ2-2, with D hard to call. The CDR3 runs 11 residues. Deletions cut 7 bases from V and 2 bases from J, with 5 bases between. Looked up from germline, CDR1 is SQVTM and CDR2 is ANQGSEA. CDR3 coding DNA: TGCAGCGCCTTAAACACCGGGGAGCTGTTTTTT. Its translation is CSALNTGELFF.

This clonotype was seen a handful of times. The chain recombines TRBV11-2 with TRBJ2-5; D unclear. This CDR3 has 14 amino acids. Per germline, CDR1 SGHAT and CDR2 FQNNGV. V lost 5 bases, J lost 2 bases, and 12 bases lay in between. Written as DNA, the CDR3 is TGTGCCAGCAGCATCCCCGCTAGGCAAGAGACCCAGTACTTC. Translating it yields CASSIPARQETQYF. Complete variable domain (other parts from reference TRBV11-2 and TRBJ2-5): EAGVAQSPRYKIIEKRQSVAFWCNPISGHATLYWYQQILGQGPKLLIQFQNNGVVDDSQLPKDRFSAERLKGVDSTLKIQPAKLEDSAVYLCASSIPARQETQYFGPGTRLLVL.

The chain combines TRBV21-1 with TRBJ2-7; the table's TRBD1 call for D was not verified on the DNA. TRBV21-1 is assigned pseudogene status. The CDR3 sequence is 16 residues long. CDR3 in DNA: TGTGCCACCCCCCTCGGTGGGGGTAACTCGAGAGACGAGCAGTACTTC. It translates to CATPLGGGNSRDEQYF.

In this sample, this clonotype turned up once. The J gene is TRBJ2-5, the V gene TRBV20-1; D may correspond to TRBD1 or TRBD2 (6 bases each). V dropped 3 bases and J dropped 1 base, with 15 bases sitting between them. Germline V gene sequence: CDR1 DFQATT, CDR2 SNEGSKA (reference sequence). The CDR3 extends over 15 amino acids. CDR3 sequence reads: CSASRAGHTQETQYF. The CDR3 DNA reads TGCAGTGCTAGTAGGGCGGGACACACCCAAGAGACCCAGTACTTC.

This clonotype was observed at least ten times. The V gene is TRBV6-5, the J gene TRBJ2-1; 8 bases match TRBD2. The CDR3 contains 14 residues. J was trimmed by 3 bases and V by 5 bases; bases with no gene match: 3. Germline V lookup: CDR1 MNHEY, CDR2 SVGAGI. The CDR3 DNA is TGTGCCAGCAGTCGGGAGGGGGGCTACAATGAGCAGTTCTTC. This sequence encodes CASSREGGYNEQFF.

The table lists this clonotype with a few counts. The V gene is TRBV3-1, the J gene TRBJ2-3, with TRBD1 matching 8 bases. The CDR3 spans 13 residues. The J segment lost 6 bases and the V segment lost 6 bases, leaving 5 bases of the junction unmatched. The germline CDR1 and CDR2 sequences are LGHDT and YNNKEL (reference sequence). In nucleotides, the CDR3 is TGTGCCAGCAGTCGACAGGGGAGTGATACGCAGTATTTT. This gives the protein CASSRQGSDTQYF.

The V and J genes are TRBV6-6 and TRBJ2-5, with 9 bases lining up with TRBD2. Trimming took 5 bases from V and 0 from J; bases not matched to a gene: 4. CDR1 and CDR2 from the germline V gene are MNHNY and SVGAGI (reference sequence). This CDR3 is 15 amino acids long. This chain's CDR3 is CASSTAGGYQETQYF. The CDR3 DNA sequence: TGTGCCAGCAGTACCGCGGGGGGGTACCAAGAGACCCAGTACTTC.

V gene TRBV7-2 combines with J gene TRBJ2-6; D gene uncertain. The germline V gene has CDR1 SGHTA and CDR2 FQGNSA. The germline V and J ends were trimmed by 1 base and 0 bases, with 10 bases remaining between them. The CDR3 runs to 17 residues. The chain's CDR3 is CASSLDRVSSGANVLTF. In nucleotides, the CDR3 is TGTGCCAGCAGCTTAGACCGAGTAAGCTCTGGGGCCAACGTCCTGACTTTC.

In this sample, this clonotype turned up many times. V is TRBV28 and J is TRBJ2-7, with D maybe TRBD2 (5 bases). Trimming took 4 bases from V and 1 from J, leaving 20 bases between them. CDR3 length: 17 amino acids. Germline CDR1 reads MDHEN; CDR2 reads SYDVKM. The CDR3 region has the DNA TGTGCCAGCAGTTGGTCGACGGGGAAGTTGGGGTCCTACGAGCAGTACGTC. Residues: CASSWSTGKLGSYEQYV.

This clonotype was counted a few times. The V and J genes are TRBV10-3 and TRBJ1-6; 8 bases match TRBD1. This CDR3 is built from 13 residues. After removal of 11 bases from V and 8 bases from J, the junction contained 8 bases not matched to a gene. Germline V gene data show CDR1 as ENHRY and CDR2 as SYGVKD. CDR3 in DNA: TGTGCCGCCAAGACAGGGGAAGATTCACCCCTCCACTTT. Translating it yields CAAKTGEDSPLHF.

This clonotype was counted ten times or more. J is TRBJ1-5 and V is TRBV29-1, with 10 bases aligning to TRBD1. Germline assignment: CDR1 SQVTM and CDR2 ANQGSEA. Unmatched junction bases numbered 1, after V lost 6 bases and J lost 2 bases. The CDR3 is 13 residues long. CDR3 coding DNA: TGCAGCGTCGGGACAGGGGGCAATCAGCCCCAGCATTTT. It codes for CSVGTGGNQPQHF.